The source of this T cell receptor (beta chain) is a study of cytomegalovirus exposure and HLA in healthy donors. Study-wide background: T cells numbering 150 million to 200 million yielded around 120 million unique TCR beta sequences in an earlier analysis. Study results and caveats: Reportedly, a later analysis found an Asian-associated ancestry cluster had fewer N-insertions than the approximately 700-donor mean. Earlier analysis found most TCR beta V segments productive about 87% or about 30% of the time.

It was with 60 Vbeta and 13 Jbeta primers that the PCR ran. Assay: immunoSEQ multiplex PCR; the TCRdb copy retains only in-frame clones and omits some. Of 100,000 to 150,000 clones listed, around 75% are singletons. On this clone itself: Its cognate antigen is unknown.

The CDR3 has 13 amino acids. With 7 bases removed from V and 2 bases from J, the gap between germline ends came to 12 bases. CDR1 SGHTS and CDR2 YDEGEE come from the germline V gene. This TCR was recovered from a woman between 50 and 59 years old in good health and CMV-seronegative. The chain is built from TRBV5-8 and TRBJ1-1, with a tentative D call TRBD1 (5 bases). The material sequenced was PBMCs. DNA of the CDR3: TGTGCCAGCTGCCGACAGCTAAACACTGAAGCTTTCTTT. This translates into CASCRQLNTEAFF.